This T cell receptor (beta chain) was profiled in a study of STAT5B mutations in CD4+ large granular lymphocyte leukemia. Study-level findings and limits: 8/27 top patient clones versus 2/35 control clones were TRBV06-family.

Notes on this clone: The target antigen is unknown.

In germline, CDR1 is SEHNR, CDR2 FQNEAQ (reference sequence). The V gene lost 5 bases and the J gene lost 4 bases, with 9 bases spanning the gap. The CDR3 loop spans 12 amino acids. The assay was run at survey level. Authors' data handling: The detection floor for productive clonotype frequency was 2.59 x 10-5. Clones were sequenced by immunoSEQ multiplex PCR, and TCRdb holds only the in-frame ones, with some missing. D and trimming come from the DNA, and the V and J calls and clone size come from that table. The sample consists of tens of thousands of clones, just under 75% of them appearing once. The genes are TRBV7-9 and TRBJ2-7; D is unclear. The sequenced sample was CD4+ T cells from blood buffy coats. The sequence came from a human donor in good health. The CDR3: CASSRSGYEQYF. For the CDR3, the DNA is TGTGCCAGCAGCCGGTCCGGGTACGAGCAGTACTTC.